This is a list of T cell receptor beta chains from one sample in a study of regulatory T cells in long-lasting Graves disease. TCRdb itself ran the multiplex PCR reads through MiXCR, one entry per CDR3 protein. This table holds about 400,000 distinct CDR3 sequences, around 15% found once. These data also formed part of another study, on T cells in Graves' hyperthyroidism and ophthalmopathy.

Material: peripheral blood mononuclear cells (PBMCs), obtained at new diagnosis, from a patient treated with antithyroid drugs. Receptors were obtained from a woman under 30 with Graves disease. The CDR3 runs from the conserved cysteine through the conserved F or W. Fields, in order: J gene, clone size, D gene, V gene, CDR3 protein, CDR3 DNA. D genes are given only for firm matches. A row's size may be missing; if present it is once, few, many or a size class.

J: TRBJ2-1; size: many; D: TRBD1; V: TRBV30; CDR3: CAWSQMTGTVSSYNEQFF; DNA: TGTGCCTGGAGCCAAATGACAGGGACCGTGAGCTCCTACAATGAGCAGTTCTTC
J: TRBJ2-7; size: few; D: TRBD1; V: TRBV12-3/TRBV12-4; CDR3: CASTSHIGQGYEQYF; DNA: TGTGCCAGCACCTCTCACATCGGACAGGGCTACGAGCAGTACTTC
J: TRBJ1-6; size: NA; D: NA; V: TRBV5-4; CDR3: CASSFQSRDYSPLHF; DNA: TGTGCCAGCAGCTTTCAATCCAGGGATTATTCACCCCTCCACTTT
J: TRBJ2-5; size: many; D: NA; V: TRBV7-2; CDR3: CASSLFTDSQETQYF; DNA: TGTGCCAGCAGCTTATTTACCGACAGTCAAGAGACCCAGTACTTC
J: TRBJ2-1; size: many; D: NA; V: TRBV5-1; CDR3: CASSFPLGLDEQFF; DNA: TGCGCCAGCAGCTTCCCGCTTGGGCTCGATGAGCAGTTCTTC
J: TRBJ1-1; size: NA; D: NA; V: TRBV6-1; CDR3: CASSGEQGPFAEAFF; DNA: TGTGCCAGCAGTGGAGAACAGGGCCCCTTCGCTGAAGCTTTCTTT
J: TRBJ2-5; size: NA; D: TRBD2; V: TRBV7-2; CDR3: CASSLGPTSGSGETQYF; DNA: TGTGCCAGCAGCTTAGGGCCAACTAGCGGGAGCGGAGAGACCCAGTACTTC
J: TRBJ2-5; size: NA; D: NA; V: TRBV5-1; CDR3: CASSLMYGRGGFVETQYF; DNA: TGCGCCAGCAGCTTGATGTATGGGCGCGGAGGATTTGTCGAGACCCAGTACTTC
J: TRBJ2-7; size: many; D: NA; V: TRBV18; CDR3: CASSLQGLYEQYF; DNA: TGTGCCAGCTCCCTCCAAGGGCTGTACGAGCAGTACTTC
J: TRBJ2-2; size: NA; D: NA; V: TRBV20-1; CDR3: CSARAGLRTGELFF; DNA: TGCAGTGCTAGGGCGGGGCTCCGCACCGGGGAGCTGTTTTTT
J: TRBJ2-1; size: many; D: NA; V: TRBV7-9; CDR3: CASSLVAASYNEQFF; DNA: TGTGCCAGCAGCTTAGTAGCGGCCTCCTACAATGAGCAGTTCTTC
J: TRBJ2-7; size: many; D: NA; V: TRBV7-2; CDR3: CASSLITGVYEQYF; DNA: TGTGCCAGCAGCTTGATAACGGGAGTCTACGAGCAGTACTTC
J: TRBJ1-5; size: few; D: NA; V: TRBV20-1; CDR3: CSARVYNPDQPQHF; DNA: TGCAGTGCTAGAGTTTATAACCCAGATCAGCCCCAGCATTTT
J: TRBJ2-7; size: few; D: NA; V: TRBV4-1; CDR3: CASSQPVRALAEQYF; DNA: TGCGCCAGCAGCCAACCCGTCCGGGCCCTTGCCGAGCAGTACTTC
J: TRBJ2-2; size: many; D: NA; V: TRBV3-1; CDR3: CASSQGGVGELFF; DNA: TGTGCCAGCAGCCAAGGGGGTGTGGGGGAGCTGTTTTTT
J: TRBJ2-3; size: many; D: NA; V: TRBV12-3/TRBV12-4; CDR3: CASSGVGRGTDTQYF; DNA: TGTGCCAGCAGTGGAGTAGGGCGGGGCACAGATACGCAGTATTTT